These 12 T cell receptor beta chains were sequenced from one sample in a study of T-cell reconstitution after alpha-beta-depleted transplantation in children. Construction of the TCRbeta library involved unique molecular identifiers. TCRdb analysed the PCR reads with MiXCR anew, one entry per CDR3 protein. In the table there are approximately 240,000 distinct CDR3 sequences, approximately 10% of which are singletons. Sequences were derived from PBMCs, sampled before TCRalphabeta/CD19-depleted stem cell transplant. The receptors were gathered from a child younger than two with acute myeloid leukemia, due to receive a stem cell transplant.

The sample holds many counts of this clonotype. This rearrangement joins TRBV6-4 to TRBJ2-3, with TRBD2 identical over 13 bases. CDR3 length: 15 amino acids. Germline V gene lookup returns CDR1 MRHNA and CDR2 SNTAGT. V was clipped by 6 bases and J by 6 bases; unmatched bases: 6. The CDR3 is CASSAGLAGPDTQYF. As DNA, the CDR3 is TGTGCCAGCAGCGCGGGACTAGCGGGACCCGATACGCAGTATTTT.

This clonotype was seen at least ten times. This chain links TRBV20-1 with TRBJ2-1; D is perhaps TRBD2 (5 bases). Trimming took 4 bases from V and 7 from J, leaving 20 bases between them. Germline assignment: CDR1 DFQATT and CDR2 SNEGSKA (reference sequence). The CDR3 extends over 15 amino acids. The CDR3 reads CSATGWRYRRNEQFF. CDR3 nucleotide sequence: TGCAGTGCTACGGGGTGGAGATACCGGAGGAATGAGCAGTTCTTC.

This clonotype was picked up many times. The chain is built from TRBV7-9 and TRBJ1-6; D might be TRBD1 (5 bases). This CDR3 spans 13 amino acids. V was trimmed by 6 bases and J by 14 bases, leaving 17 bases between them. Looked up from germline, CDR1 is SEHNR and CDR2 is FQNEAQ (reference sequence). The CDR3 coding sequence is TGTGCCAGCAGACCCCTTCAGGGAGGATCCCTCCACTTT. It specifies CASRPLQGGSLHF. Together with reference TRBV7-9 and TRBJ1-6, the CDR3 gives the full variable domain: DTGVSQNPRHKITKRGQNVTFRCDPISEHNRLYWYRQTLGQGPEFLTYFQNEAQLEKSRLLSDRFSAERPKGSFSTLEIQRTEQGDSAMYLCASRPLQGGSLHFGNGTRLTVT.

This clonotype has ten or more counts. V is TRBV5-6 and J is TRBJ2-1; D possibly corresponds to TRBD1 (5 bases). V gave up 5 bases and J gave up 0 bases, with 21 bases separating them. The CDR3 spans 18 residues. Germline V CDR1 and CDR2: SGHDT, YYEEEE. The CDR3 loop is CASRSFLHRINSYNEQFF. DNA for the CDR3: TGTGCCAGCAGATCCTTCCTACACAGGATAAACTCCTACAATGAGCAGTTCTTC.

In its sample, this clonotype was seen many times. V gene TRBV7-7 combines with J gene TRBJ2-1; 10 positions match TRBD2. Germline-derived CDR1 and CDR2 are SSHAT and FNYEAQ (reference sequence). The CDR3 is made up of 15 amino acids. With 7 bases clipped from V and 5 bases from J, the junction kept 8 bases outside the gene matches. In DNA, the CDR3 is TGTGCCAGCAACCCTCTAGCGGGAGCTAACAATGAGCAGTTCTTC. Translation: CASNPLAGANNEQFF.

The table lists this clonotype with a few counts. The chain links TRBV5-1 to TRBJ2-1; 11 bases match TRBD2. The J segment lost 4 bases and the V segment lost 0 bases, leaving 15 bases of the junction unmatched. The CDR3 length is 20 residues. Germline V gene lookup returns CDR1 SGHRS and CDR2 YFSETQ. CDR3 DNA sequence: TGCGCCAGCAGCTTGGATCCCGGCGCTAGCGGGAGGTTATTGTACAATGAGCAGTTCTTC. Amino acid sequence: CASSLDPGASGRLLYNEQFF.

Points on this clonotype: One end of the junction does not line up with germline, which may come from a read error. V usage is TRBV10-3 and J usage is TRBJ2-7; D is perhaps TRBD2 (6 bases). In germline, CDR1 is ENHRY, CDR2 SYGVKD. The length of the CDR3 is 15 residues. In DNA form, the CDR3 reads TGTGCCATCAGTGAGCCTGGGACTCCCAACTACGAGCATTACTTC. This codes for CAISEPGTPNYEHYF.

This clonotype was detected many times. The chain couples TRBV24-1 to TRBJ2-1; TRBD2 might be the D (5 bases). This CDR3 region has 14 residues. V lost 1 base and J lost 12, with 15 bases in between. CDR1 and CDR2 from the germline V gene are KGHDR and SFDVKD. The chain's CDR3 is CATSDFGNLERQFF. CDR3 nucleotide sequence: TGTGCCACCAGTGATTTCGGGAACCTGGAAAGGCAGTTCTTC.

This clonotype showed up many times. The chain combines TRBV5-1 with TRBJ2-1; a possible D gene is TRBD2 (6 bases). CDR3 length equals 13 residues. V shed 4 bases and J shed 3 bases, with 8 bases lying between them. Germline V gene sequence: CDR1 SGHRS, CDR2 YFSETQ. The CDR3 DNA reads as TGCGCCAGCAGCGTGACTAGCTACAATGAGCAGTTCTTC. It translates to CASSVTSYNEQFF.

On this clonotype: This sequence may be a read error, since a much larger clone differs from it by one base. DNA for the CDR3: TGCATTGGGGGACAGGGAGGAACTGAAGCTTTCTTT. Its translation: CIGGQGGTEAFF. The chain has TRBV20-1 and TRBJ1-1; 9 bases are a match to TRBD1. Germline V gives CDR1 DFQATT, CDR2 SNEGSKA (reference sequence). The CDR3 loop spans 12 amino acids.

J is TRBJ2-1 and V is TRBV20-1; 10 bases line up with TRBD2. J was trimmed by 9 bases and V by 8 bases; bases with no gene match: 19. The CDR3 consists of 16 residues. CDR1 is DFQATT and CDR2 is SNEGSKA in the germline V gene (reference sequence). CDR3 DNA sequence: TGCAGTTCCGAGGAGTTAGCGGGAGGTCGCCAGGGTGAGCAGTTCTTC. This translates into CSSEELAGGRQGEQFF.

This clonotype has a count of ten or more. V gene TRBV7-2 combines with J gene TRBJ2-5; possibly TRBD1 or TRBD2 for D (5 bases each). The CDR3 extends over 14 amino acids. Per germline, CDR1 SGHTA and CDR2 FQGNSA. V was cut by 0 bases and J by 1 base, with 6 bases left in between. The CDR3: CASSLAGTQETQYF. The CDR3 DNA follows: TGTGCCAGCAGCTTAGCGGGGACCCAAGAGACCCAGTACTTC.